Listed below are T cell receptor beta chains from one sample, sequenced in a study of shared clonotypes between healthy human individuals. TCRdb keeps only in-frame clones here, not all; method: immunoSEQ multiplex PCR. The sample records 500,000 or so clones, roughly 95% being singletons. The sequencing input was naive CD4+ T cells sorted from blood. These receptors were collected from a woman aged 25 to 39 in good health. Both conserved end residues are part of each CDR3. Clone size, where shown, is once, few, many, or a class for clones that have expanded.

clone size: once; J gene: .; V gene: TRBV29-1; CDR3 protein: CSVVRGLNSYEQYF
clone size: .; J gene: TRBJ2-7; V gene: TRBV9; CDR3 protein: CASSAHAGLGTYEQYF
clone size: .; J gene: TRBJ2-5; V gene: TRBV7-2; CDR3 protein: CASSLGAGGVREQYF
clone size: .; J gene: TRBJ2-2; V gene: TRBV5-1; CDR3 protein: CASSYSASGRITGELFF
clone size: .; J gene: TRBJ1-5; V gene: TRBV19; CDR3 protein: CASSGGYQPQHF
clone size: .; J gene: TRBJ1-1; V gene: TRBV19; CDR3 protein: CASSPLGVLRNTEAFF
clone size: .; J gene: TRBJ2-3; V gene: TRBV27; CDR3 protein: CASSFFGGRALDTQYF
clone size: .; J gene: TRBJ1-4; V gene: TRBV7-9; CDR3 protein: CASSRTGGDEKLFF
clone size: .; J gene: TRBJ2-3; V gene: TRBV27; CDR3 protein: CASSPFVAGPSTDTQYF
clone size: .; J gene: TRBJ2-7; V gene: TRBV28; CDR3 protein: CASSLLGGPTYEQYF
clone size: .; J gene: TRBJ2-7; V gene: TRBV28; CDR3 protein: CRTGNSYEQYF
clone size: .; J gene: TRBJ2-1; V gene: TRBV11-1; CDR3 protein: CASSRDRLAANEQFF
clone size: once; J gene: TRBJ2-3; V gene: TRBV6-6; CDR3 protein: CASSPWTGDTQYF
clone size: .; J gene: TRBJ2-7; V gene: TRBV7-9; CDR3 protein: CASSLALRGPSYEQYF
clone size: .; J gene: TRBJ2-3; V gene: TRBV7-2; CDR3 protein: CASSQSTRISTDTQYF
clone size: .; J gene: TRBJ1-1; V gene: TRBV2; CDR3 protein: CASRKLKTGPRTEAFF
clone size: .; J gene: TRBJ2-5; V gene: TRBV14; CDR3 protein: CASSPRRLRGLMETQYF
clone size: .; J gene: TRBJ2-5; V gene: TRBV2; CDR3 protein: CASRFETSGFQETQYF
clone size: .; J gene: .; V gene: TRBV5-1; CDR3 protein: CASSLAGDEQYF
clone size: .; J gene: TRBJ1-1; V gene: TRBV29-1; CDR3 protein: CSVDTNTEAFF
clone size: once; J gene: TRBJ2-3; V gene: TRBV7-9; CDR3 protein: CAPGGSGTDTQYF
clone size: .; J gene: TRBJ1-1; V gene: TRBV19; CDR3 protein: CASSIIGVGAEAFF
clone size: .; J gene: TRBJ2-6; V gene: TRBV28; CDR3 protein: CASASGGTLYVLTF
clone size: .; J gene: TRBJ2-7; V gene: TRBV5-1; CDR3 protein: CASSPTRDRSSYEQYF
clone size: .; J gene: TRBJ2-7; V gene: TRBV7-6; CDR3 protein: CASSIGYEQYF
clone size: .; J gene: TRBJ1-1; V gene: TRBV18; CDR3 protein: CASSPDVNTEAFF
clone size: .; J gene: TRBJ1-1; V gene: TRBV21-1; CDR3 protein: CASRGLGAFF
clone size: .; J gene: TRBJ2-1; V gene: TRBV15; CDR3 protein: CATSREFPGLASNEQFF
clone size: .; J gene: TRBJ2-3; V gene: TRBV13; CDR3 protein: CASSKRGWTSGSTDTQYF
clone size: .; J gene: TRBJ1-3; V gene: TRBV28; CDR3 protein: CASSFSSGNTIYF
clone size: .; J gene: TRBJ1-1; V gene: TRBV30; CDR3 protein: CAWKLGNTEAFF
clone size: .; J gene: TRBJ2-3; V gene: TRBV29-1; CDR3 protein: CSVGRPLTDTQYF
clone size: .; J gene: TRBJ2-1; V gene: TRBV5-1; CDR3 protein: CASSPGLGSNEQFF
clone size: .; J gene: TRBJ2-5; V gene: TRBV10-3; CDR3 protein: CAISESGGQETQYF
clone size: .; J gene: TRBJ1-2; V gene: TRBV19; CDR3 protein: CASSTSPGLGNYGYTF
clone size: .; J gene: TRBJ2-1; V gene: TRBV7-7; CDR3 protein: CASSPSSGQYNEQFF
clone size: .; J gene: TRBJ1-1; V gene: TRBV6-4; CDR3 protein: CASSEQENTEAFF
clone size: .; J gene: TRBJ1-1; V gene: TRBV5-1; CDR3 protein: CASSTDTGGTEAFF
clone size: .; J gene: TRBJ2-7; V gene: TRBV5-4; CDR3 protein: CASRLIAGGNEQYF
clone size: .; J gene: TRBJ2-6; V gene: TRBV28; CDR3 protein: CASTGTSGIPVGANVLTF
clone size: .; J gene: TRBJ2-7; V gene: TRBV7-8; CDR3 protein: CASLRLPIEQYF
clone size: .; J gene: TRBJ2-5; V gene: TRBV9; CDR3 protein: CASSPGLRTDQETQYF
clone size: .; J gene: TRBJ1-1; V gene: TRBV5-1; CDR3 protein: CASSSTGGTNTEAFF
clone size: few; J gene: TRBJ2-1; V gene: TRBV7-9; CDR3 protein: CASSSPGTGYNEQFF
clone size: .; J gene: TRBJ1-1; V gene: TRBV28; CDR3 protein: CASSLPPGMNTEAFF
clone size: .; J gene: TRBJ2-1; V gene: TRBV5-1; CDR3 protein: CASSLVSGSSYNEQFF
clone size: .; J gene: TRBJ1-3; V gene: TRBV19; CDR3 protein: CASSNPGRNTIYF
clone size: .; J gene: TRBJ1-1; V gene: TRBV5-6; CDR3 protein: CASSPKLTGETEAFF
clone size: .; J gene: TRBJ2-2; V gene: TRBV7-9; CDR3 protein: CASSPRASGRGYTGELFF
clone size: .; J gene: TRBJ1-5; V gene: TRBV28; CDR3 protein: CASRKIQGTGQPQHF
clone size: once; J gene: TRBJ2-7; V gene: TRBV28; CDR3 protein: CASSSADVYEQYF
clone size: .; J gene: TRBJ2-3; V gene: TRBV4-2; CDR3 protein: CASASQGDTQYF
clone size: .; J gene: TRBJ1-3; V gene: TRBV19; CDR3 protein: CASSIPSRASGNTIYF
clone size: .; J gene: TRBJ1-4; V gene: TRBV19; CDR3 protein: CASSTMDSNEKLFF
clone size: .; J gene: TRBJ1-2; V gene: TRBV28; CDR3 protein: CASTGQGANGYTF